One sample yielded the 18 T cell receptor beta chains listed below, sequenced in a study of blood T cells in healthy people across ages. Through a sample-barcoded 5' primer and a J-beta primer mix, a second PCR was run for roughly 6 to 11 cycles. TCRdb analysed the 5' RACE reads with MiXCR anew, one entry per CDR3 protein. The repertoire holds over 1,500,000 distinct CDR3 sequences, with just under 50% as singletons. The sample consisted of blood. These receptors were taken from a woman in her 40s in good health.

V is TRBV18 and J is TRBJ2-1; D possibly corresponds to TRBD1 (6 bases). V lost 2 bases, J lost 4 bases, and 12 bases lay in between. Germline V gene sequence: CDR1 KGHSH, CDR2 LQKENI. The CDR3 covers 15 residues. In nucleotides, the CDR3 is TGTGCCAGCTCACCAGGGGGACAACCTTACAATGAGCAGTTCTTC. Translation gives CASSPGGQPYNEQFF.

V gene TRBV9 combines with J gene TRBJ2-3; 9 bases are a match to TRBD2. J lost 2 bases, V lost 3 bases, and 13 bases had no gene match. The CDR3 runs to 18 residues. Germline V gene data show CDR1 as SGDLS and CDR2 as YYNGEE. CDR3 loop: CASSATNLAGATTDTQYF. CDR3 bases: TGTGCCAGCAGCGCGACGAATTTAGCGGGGGCGACCACAGATACGCAGTATTTT.

V gene TRBV27 combines with J gene TRBJ1-2; D is uncertain. The length of the CDR3 is 15 residues. The V end was cut by 0 bases, the J end by 3 bases, with 11 bases between. The germline V gene encodes CDR1 MNHEY and CDR2 SMNVEV (reference sequence). The CDR3 coding sequence is TGTGCCAGCAGTTTATCGGGCACGTCTCACTATGGCTACACCTTC. Amino acid sequence: CASSLSGTSHYGYTF.

V usage is TRBV4-2 and J usage is TRBJ1-2, with D perhaps TRBD1 (5 bases). In germline, CDR1 is LGHNA, CDR2 YNFKEQ. V dropped 1 base and J dropped 7 bases, with 19 bases sitting between them. The CDR3 has 16 amino acids. The CDR3 DNA is TGTGCCAGCAGCCAAGTACACCGGGAGGGGTCGGGTGGCTACACCTTC. It yields the protein CASSQVHREGSGGYTF.

V is TRBV20-1 and J is TRBJ2-3, with TRBD1 matching 7 bases. Unmatched junction bases numbered 5, after V lost 2 bases and J lost 0 bases. The CDR3 contains 15 residues. CDR1 is DFQATT, CDR2 SNEGSKA, per germline (reference sequence). The CDR3: CSARPADRSTDTQYF. The CDR3 region has the DNA TGCAGTGCTAGACCTGCGGACAGGAGCACAGATACGCAGTATTTT.

This chain joins TRBV4-3 and TRBJ2-3, with 9 bases fitting TRBD2. This CDR3 is built from 17 residues. Germline CDR1 and CDR2: LGHNA and YSLEER. Trimming removed 0 bases from V and 2 bases from J; junction bases left unmatched: 6. The CDR3 DNA sequence: TGCGCCAGCAGCCAAGACCGGAGCGGGGGGATCACAGATACGCAGTATTTT. It encodes CASSQDRSGGITDTQYF.

This clonotype was seen a handful of times. This sequence joins TRBV11-3 and TRBJ2-3, with 8 bases fitting TRBD2. CDR1 and CDR2 (germline): SGHNT, YENEEA. This CDR3 contains 15 residues. J lost 6 bases, V lost 1 base, and 6 bases had no gene match. In DNA, the CDR3 is TGTGCCAGCAGCTTAGCGGGGGGGCCGTGGGATACGCAGTATTTT. As protein: CASSLAGGPWDTQYF.

The rearrangement uses TRBV6-2 or TRBV6-3 and TRBJ2-7; 7 bases are shared with TRBD2. CDR1 is MNHEY, CDR2 SVGEGT, per germline. V lost 2 bases and J lost 9; bases outside the gene matches: 10. CDR3 length: 14 residues. CDR3 coding DNA: TGTGCCAGCAGTTACCACCGGGACTATTCGGGGCAGTACTTC. It translates to CASSYHRDYSGQYF.

In the case of this clonotype: The junction departs from the called germline gene at one end, perhaps through a read error. J is TRBJ2-6 and V is TRBV27, with D tentatively TRBD1 (5 bases). The germline V gene has CDR1 MNHEY and CDR2 SMNVEV (reference sequence). This CDR3 comprises 17 residues. The CDR3 is CASSLSSGLSGANVLTF. The DNA for the CDR3 is TGTGCCAGCAGTTTATCATCAGGCCTCTCTGGGGCCAACGTTCTGACTTTC.

As for this clonotype: Sequence at one end of the junction differs from germline and may be a read error. The chain recombines TRBV6-2 or TRBV6-3 with TRBJ2-2, with TRBD1 matching 7 bases. Germline V gene data show CDR1 as MNHEY and CDR2 as SVGEGT. This CDR3 spans 13 amino acids. The CDR3 nucleotides are TGTGCCAGCACTAACAGGGGCACCGGGGCGCTGTTTTTT. This gives the protein CASTNRGTGALFF.

This clonotype was counted between two and nine times. The V call is TRBV9, the J call TRBJ2-3, with D perhaps assigned TRBD1 or TRBD2 (5 bases each). Germline V gene sequence: CDR1 SGDLS, CDR2 YYNGEE. Trimming stripped 0 bases from V and 6 bases from J, with 17 bases between. CDR3 length: 16 amino acids. Here the CDR3 reads CASSVEWGSPTDTQYF. DNA of the CDR3: TGTGCCAGCAGCGTAGAATGGGGGAGCCCCACGGATACGCAGTATTTT.

The chain employs TRBV7-8 and TRBJ2-6; the D is unclear. Per the germline V gene, CDR1 is SGHVS and CDR2 is FQNEAQ. Trimming removed 6 bases at V and 7 bases at J, with 10 bases between. CDR3 length: 13 amino acids. The CDR3 loop reads CASSLDIANVLTF. The CDR3 nucleotides read TGTGCCAGCAGTTTGGATATAGCCAACGTCCTGACTTTC.

There are many counts of this clonotype. The chain links TRBV28 to TRBJ2-1; 8 bases map to TRBD2. The CDR3 is 15 residues long. The V gene end was trimmed by 1 base and the J gene end by 9 bases; junction bases not matched to a gene: 8. Germline V gene sequence: CDR1 MDHEN, CDR2 SYDVKM. CDR3 protein: CASSLSDRGRTEQFF. CDR3 nucleotides: TGTGCCAGCAGTTTATCAGACCGCGGGAGGACTGAGCAGTTCTTC.

CDR3 DNA: TGTGCCACCAGCAGACTTGGGGGCTCCTTACCTCAGTACTTC. It codes for CATSRLGGSLPQYF. The V and J genes are TRBV15 and TRBJ2-4; tentative D call: TRBD1 (6 bases). CDR3 length equals 14 residues. Trimming shortened V by 2 bases and J by 12 bases, and 17 bases separated the two germline ends. Germline V gene lookup returns CDR1 LNHNV and CDR2 YYDKDF (reference sequence).

This sequence joins TRBV28 and TRBJ2-7, with D tentatively TRBD2 (5 bases). Looked up from germline, CDR1 is MDHEN and CDR2 is SYDVKM. The V end was cut by 4 bases, the J end by 12 bases, with 25 bases between. CDR3 length equals 15 residues. The CDR3 spells CASSSEGYPKNIRYF. The CDR3 DNA is TGTGCCAGCAGTTCTGAGGGTTATCCCAAAAACATTCGGTACTTC.

V and J are TRBV6-1 and TRBJ2-3, with D uncertain. Looked up from germline, CDR1 is MNHNS and CDR2 is SASEGT. This CDR3 region has 16 residues. V was trimmed by 7 bases and J by 0 bases, leaving 17 bases between them. The CDR3 DNA follows: TGTGCCAGCAACCGGAGACAAGGGCCAAGCACAGATACGCAGTATTTT. This translates into CASNRRQGPSTDTQYF.

This clonotype has only a few counts. V usage is TRBV20-1 and J usage is TRBJ2-1; D is unresolved. CDR3 length equals 11 residues. The V and J ends lost 6 bases and 10 bases respectively, with 13 bases between them. Germline CDR1 and CDR2: DFQATT and SNEGSKA (reference sequence). The CDR3 DNA sequence: TGCAGTGCCGGTCCCATTGAGGAGCAGTTCTTC. It yields the protein CSAGPIEEQFF.

The chain employs TRBV5-1 and TRBJ2-3, with no clear D. The germline V and J ends were trimmed by 4 bases and 3 bases, with 15 bases remaining between them. The CDR3 covers 15 residues. Per the germline V gene, CDR1 is SGHRS and CDR2 is YFSETQ. As DNA, the CDR3 is TGCGCCAGCAGCCGCGACGAAGACGGAACAGATACGCAGTATTTT. It specifies CASSRDEDGTDTQYF.